This TCR beta chain was identified during a study of blood T cell repertoires in COVID-19. This CDR3 has 16 amino acids. Germline CDR1 SGDLS, CDR2 YYNGEE. The J segment lost 1 base and the V segment lost 3 bases, leaving 7 bases of the junction unmatched. Libraries were prepared by immunoSEQ multiplex PCR; TCRdb keeps only in-frame clonotypes and omits some of them. The sample has about 320,000 clones, around 85% seen once. The specimen was PBMCs or T cells enriched from blood (not recorded which). This rearrangement joins TRBV9 to TRBJ2-5, with TRBD1 identical over 9 bases. The origin of this receptor is a woman in her twenties or thirties who had been exposed to COVID-19. In nucleotides, the CDR3 is TGTGCCAGCAGCGCGCCCCCGGGACAGGGCCAAGAGACCCAGTACTTC. Its translation is CASSAPPGQGQETQYF. Full variable domain (missing parts from reference TRBV9 and TRBJ2-5): DSGVTQTPKHLITATGQRVTLRCSPRSGDLSVYWYQQSLDQGLQFLIQYYNGEERAKGNILERFSAQQFPDLHSELNLSSLELGDSALYFCASSAPPGQGQETQYFGPGTRLLVL.